Shown below are 8 T cell receptor beta chains from a single sample sequenced in a study of cytomegalovirus exposure and HLA in healthy donors. PCR primers comprised 60 Vbeta and 13 Jbeta primers. Generated by immunoSEQ multiplex PCR, the TCRdb table keeps only in-frame clones and is missing some. The sample holds more than 95,000 clones; 75% to 80% are singletons and the top ten take 6.3%. Sequenced: PBMCs. The receptor set was obtained from a woman aged 40-49 years in good health and CMV-seronegative.

The chain carries TRBV7-9 and TRBJ1-2; weak D call: TRBD1 (6 bases). The ends were cut back, 4 bases at V and 2 bases at J, with 14 bases in the middle. From germline, CDR1 is SEHNR and CDR2 FQNEAQ (reference sequence). The CDR3 is 15 residues long. The CDR3 DNA follows: TGTGCCAGCAGCTCAACAGGGATCTACAACTATGGCTACACCTTC. Translating gives CASSSTGIYNYGYTF.

J is TRBJ1-2 and V is TRBV27, with 7 bases aligning to TRBD1. This CDR3 has 15 amino acids. J gave up 4 bases and V 6 bases, and 11 bases lay outside the gene matches. Germline V gene lookup returns CDR1 MNHEY and CDR2 SMNVEV (reference sequence). The DNA for the CDR3 is TGTGCCAGCAGACAAACCGCGGGGACAGTCTATGGCTACACCTTC. This codes for CASRQTAGTVYGYTF.

The rearrangement joins TRBV5-1 to TRBJ2-3, with D possibly being TRBD1 (5 bases). V was shortened by 2 bases and J by 4 bases, with 8 bases between the two germline ends. The CDR3 consists of 13 residues. CDR1 is SGHRS and CDR2 is YFSETQ in the germline V gene. The CDR3 nucleotides read TGCGCCAGCAGCTTCCTGGGGCCAGATACGCAGTATTTT. Its translation is CASSFLGPDTQYF.

This clone has more than one count but fewer than ten. The chain joins TRBV5-8 to TRBJ1-4, with 11 bases matching TRBD1. Germline V gives CDR1 SGHTS, CDR2 YDEGEE. CDR3 size: 16 residues. Germline trimming cut 4 bases from V and 5 bases from J; bases unmatched to any gene: 7. CDR3 amino acids: CASSTGTGGRNEKLFF. The CDR3 DNA sequence: TGTGCCAGCAGCACCGGGACAGGGGGTCGGAATGAAAAACTGTTTTTT.

In DNA, the CDR3 is TGTGCCACCAGCAGTGGGACAGGGCTCTTAGCCGGGGCCAACGTCCTGACTTTC. It is translated as CATSSGTGLLAGANVLTF. The rearrangement links TRBV15 to TRBJ2-6, with 9 bases that match TRBD1. CDR1 is LNHNV and CDR2 is YYDKDF in the germline V gene (reference sequence). Losses at the gene ends were 3 bases for V and 4 bases for J; bases not matched to a gene: 10. The CDR3 runs to 18 residues.

The chain uses TRBV2 and TRBJ2-2, with D possibly TRBD2 on 7 matching bases. Germline CDR1 SNHLY, CDR2 FYNNEI. Trimming removed 3 bases at V and 6 bases at J, with 23 bases between. This CDR3 contains 18 residues. As DNA, the CDR3 is TGTGCCAGCAGTGAGGTAGGGTTCGACGGGGGGCTTGCCGGGGAGCTGTTTTTT. Its protein product is CASSEVGFDGGLAGELFF.

This chain links TRBV5-1 with TRBJ2-5; TRBD2 is a possible D gene (5 bases). Germline V CDR1 and CDR2: SGHRS, YFSETQ. The ends were cut back, 4 bases at V and 2 bases at J, with 12 bases in the middle. The CDR3 extends over 14 amino acids. The CDR3: CASSPGKGQETQYF. The CDR3 DNA follows: TGCGCCAGCAGCCCCGGGAAGGGACAAGAGACCCAGTACTTC.

The CDR3 DNA sequence: TGTGCCAGCAGCCTAGGGACTAGACAAGAGACCCAGTACTTC. Translation gives CASSLGTRQETQYF. The chain combines TRBV5-6 with TRBJ2-5; 8 bases map to TRBD2. After removal of 4 bases from V and 2 bases from J, the junction contained 4 bases not matched to a gene. The CDR3 totals 14 residues. Germline values: CDR1 SGHDT, CDR2 YYEEEE. Full variable domain (outside the CDR3, taken from reference TRBV5-6 and TRBJ2-5): DAGVTQSPTHLIKTRGQQVTLRCSPKSGHDTVSWYQQALGQGPQFIFQYYEEEERQRGNFPDRFSGHQFPNYSSELNVNALLLGDSALYLCASSLGTRQETQYFGPGTRLLVL.